The T cell receptor (beta chain) described here comes from a study of regulatory T cells in long-lasting Graves disease. Remarks on this clonotype: Its antigen is unknown.

Findings and caveats of the study: Persistent patients shared more public clonotypes (roughly 3,000) than newly diagnosed patients (about 1,000). TCR diversity in persistent Graves' patients was below that of newly diagnosed ones.

Combining iRepertoire HTBI primers with Arm-PCR of CDR3 regions, the authors built TCR beta libraries. In the original processing: Identified segments across samples numbered 55 to 70 TRBV and around 13 TRBJ. TCRdb called the multiplex PCR reads again in MiXCR, with one record for every CDR3 protein. The V and J calls reflect TCRdb's pipeline rather than the authors' work. The sample holds about 540,000 distinct CDR3 sequences, about 14% seen once. Stated time point: newly diagnosed GD, antithyroid drugs for less than 3 months. Following extraction of RNA from PBMCs, that RNA was used to make the TCR library. Germline-derived CDR1 and CDR2 are MGHRA and YSYEKL. V was cut by 8 bases and J by 2 bases, with 14 bases left in between. This CDR3 has 14 residues. The data were also submitted as part of a second study, on T cells in Graves' hyperthyroidism and ophthalmopathy. From that study: A model of 13 V-J features distinguished ophthalmopathy from stable hyperthyroidism.

Sequenced material: peripheral blood mononuclear cells (PBMCs), taken at new diagnosis, from a patient treated with antithyroid drugs. V usage is TRBV4-1 and J usage is TRBJ2-3; D may match TRBD1 or TRBD2 (6 bases each). The clonotype originates from a man between 25 and 39 years old with Graves disease. CDR3 sequence (DNA): TGCGCCAGCCGACGGGGGCGGGACACAGATACGCAGTATTTT. Translation: CASRRGRDTDTQYF.